This T cell receptor beta chain was identified during a study of shared clonotypes between healthy human individuals. V shed 4 bases and J shed 6 bases, with 16 bases lying between them. Germline V lookup: CDR1 SGHNT, CDR2 YYREEE (reference sequence). This CDR3 has 15 residues. About this clone itself: Antigen unknown.

Study results and caveats: The study found lower generation probabilities in non-shared clonotypes than in those shared by all four donors.

Sorted-subset replicate PCRs used 200 ng of genomic DNA. This amount corresponded to approximately 30,000 T cell genomes. Profiling relied on immunoSEQ multiplex PCR, and the TCRdb table lists in-frame clones only, not all of them. Of 2.5 million or so clones in the sample, about 92% are singletons; the top ten hold 0.13% to 0.15%. The source of this sequence is a man aged 18 to 29 in good health. Sequencing used naive CD4+ T cells sorted from blood. Subset indicated: CD45RA+ positively selected. V gene TRBV5-4 combines with J gene TRBJ2-2; perhaps TRBD1 as D (5 bases). The CDR3 DNA sequence: TGTGCCAGCAGCCTACCGGACAATAAAGCCGGGGAGCTGTTTTTT. This translates into CASSLPDNKAGELFF.